The 6 T cell receptor beta chains below come from one sample, sequenced in a study of T cell repertoires in cytomegalovirus infection. A single record per CDR3 protein comes from TCRdb applying MiXCR to the reads. The sample shows a few hundred thousand distinct CDR3 sequences, roughly 25% of them seen only once. These receptors' targets are unknown. The starting material was cultured PBMCs, obtained from culture after CMV antigen stimulation. All receptors derive from a human donor in good health (CMV status not recorded). Some clones in this sample may be carry-over from other donors' samples.

This clonotype was seen many times. This sequence joins TRBV11-2 and TRBJ1-2; 7 nucleotides agree with TRBD1. This CDR3 region has 11 residues. V dropped 5 bases and J dropped 14; count of bases not matched to a gene: 8. Germline values: CDR1 SGHAT, CDR2 FQNNGV. The CDR3 loop reads CASSTTGAYTF. CDR3 DNA: TGTGCCAGCAGCACAACAGGGGCGTATACCTTC.

This chain connects TRBV19 to TRBJ2-3; 8 nucleotides align to TRBD1. The CDR3 contains 14 residues. Germline V gives CDR1 LNHDA, CDR2 SQIVND (reference sequence). Trimming took 4 bases from V and 4 from J; bases not matched to a gene: 4. CDR3 loop: CASSTGQGSDTQYF. The CDR3 DNA sequence: TGTGCCAGTAGTACCGGACAGGGCTCAGATACGCAGTATTTT.

This clonotype was seen a handful of times. The J gene is TRBJ1-1, the V gene TRBV20-1; unclear D gene. Germline V gives CDR1 DFQATT, CDR2 SNEGSKA (reference sequence). The CDR3 extends over 14 amino acids. Trimming cost V 6 bases and J 1 base, with 15 bases left between them. This CDR3 reads CSAPLGSQNTEAFF. DNA for the CDR3: TGCAGTGCCCCTCTGGGCAGCCAGAACACTGAAGCTTTCTTT.

This clonotype occurred many times. V is TRBV7-6 and J is TRBJ2-2; D is possibly TRBD1 or TRBD2 (5 bases each). This CDR3 has 14 amino acids. Germline CDR1 reads SGHVS; CDR2 reads FNYEAQ. V lost 2 bases and J lost 6, with 10 bases in between. CDR3 residues: CASSLIGGSGELFF. The CDR3 DNA reads as TGTGCCAGCAGCTTAATTGGGGGTTCCGGGGAGCTGTTTTTT.

Ten or more counts support this clonotype. The chain recombines TRBV7-2 with TRBJ1-4; no firm D call. The V gene lost 1 base and the J gene lost 1 base, with 7 bases spanning the gap. The CDR3 sequence is 15 residues long. From germline, CDR1 is SGHTA and CDR2 FQGNSA. CDR3 sequence: CASSLEGRTNEKLFF. Written as DNA, the CDR3 is TGTGCCAGCAGCTTAGAAGGGAGAACTAATGAAAAACTGTTTTTT.

This clonotype was seen only a few times. The chain has TRBV27 and TRBJ1-4; D unresolved. Germline CDR1 is MNHEY and CDR2 is SMNVEV (reference sequence). The CDR3 consists of 15 residues. Trimming left V 2 bases short and J 0 bases short, with 7 bases between. CDR3 nucleotides: TGTGCCAGCAGTTTAGGGTCGGCAACTAATGAAAAACTGTTTTTT. It codes for CASSLGSATNEKLFF. Filled out from reference TRBV27 and TRBJ1-4, the complete variable domain reads EAQVTQNPRYLITVTGKKLTVTCSQNMNHEYMSWYRQDPGLGLRQIYYSMNVEVTDKGDVPEGYKVSRKEKRNFPLILESPSPNQTSLYFCASSLGSATNEKLFFGSGTQLSVL.